These 14 T cell receptor beta chains originate from one sample sequenced in a study of T cell responses to AZD1222 COVID-19 vaccine. Assay: immunoSEQ multiplex PCR; the TCRdb copy retains only in-frame clones and omits some. The sample has 130,000 or so clones, about 93% seen once. Source: peripheral blood, taken on day 0 of AZD1222 vaccination. All receptors come from an adult in good health.

The chain employs TRBV19 and TRBJ1-5; 9 bases agree with TRBD1. This CDR3 region has 18 residues. Germline V gene data show CDR1 as LNHDA and CDR2 as SQIVND (reference sequence). The J segment lost 0 bases and the V segment lost 1 base, leaving 7 bases of the junction unmatched. In DNA, the CDR3 is TGTGCCAGTAGTATAGTATGGGACAGGGACTATAGCAATCAGCCCCAGCATTTT. The encoded protein is CASSIVWDRDYSNQPQHF.

The chain couples TRBV28 to TRBJ2-1; TRBD2 aligns across 7 bases. The CDR3 length is 16 residues. Germline values: CDR1 MDHEN, CDR2 SYDVKM. With V trimmed by 6 bases and J by 1 base, 9 bases remained unmatched. CDR3 DNA sequence: TGTGCCAGCAGCGAATACAGCGGGATGTCCTACAATGAGCAGTTCTTC. It is translated as CASSEYSGMSYNEQFF.

Here the CDR3 reads CASSFRGGAAPPLHF. CDR3 DNA sequence: TGTGCCAGCAGTTTTAGAGGGGGCGCAGCTCCACCCCTCCACTTT. The chain employs TRBV27 and TRBJ1-6, with TRBD1 matching over 7 bases. This CDR3 has 15 amino acids. Germline V gene data show CDR1 as MNHEY and CDR2 as SMNVEV (reference sequence). Trimming removed 3 bases from V and 11 bases from J; junction bases left unmatched: 10.

The chain has TRBV19 and TRBJ1-2; 7 bases line up with TRBD1. Germline V gene data show CDR1 as LNHDA and CDR2 as SQIVND (reference sequence). There are 14 residues in the CDR3. V trimming: 4 bases; J trimming: 5 bases; junction bases outside the gene matches: 7. CDR3 sequence: CASSTTPGGYGYTF. The DNA for the CDR3 is TGTGCCAGTAGTACTACCCCAGGGGGATATGGCTACACCTTC.

CDR3 residues: CAWRAGQAGNTIYF. CDR3 in DNA: TGTGCCTGGAGGGCAGGACAGGCCGGAAACACCATATATTTT. The J gene is TRBJ1-3, the V gene TRBV30; the match to TRBD1 covers 7 bases. CDR1 is GTSNPN, CDR2 SVGIG, per germline (reference sequence). The CDR3 totals 14 residues. After removal of 3 bases from V and 4 bases from J, the junction contained 6 bases not matched to a gene.

The chain employs TRBV3-1 (or the pseudogene TRBV3-2) and TRBJ1-2; 10 nucleotides match TRBD1. The junction had 1 base not matched to a gene; V was cut back by 3 bases and J by 6 bases. CDR3 length equals 13 residues. Germline assignment: CDR1 LGHDT and CDR2 YNNKEL (reference sequence). CDR3 protein: CASSHGTGDGYTF. CDR3 sequence (DNA): TGTGCCAGCAGCCACGGGACAGGGGATGGCTACACCTTC.

This rearrangement joins TRBV19 to TRBJ2-7; the D gene could be TRBD1 or TRBD2 (5 bases each). The CDR3 is 13 residues long. The germline V gene encodes CDR1 LNHDA and CDR2 SQIVND (reference sequence). Trimming took 6 bases from V and 2 from J, leaving 11 bases between them. The CDR3 DNA reads TGTGCCAGTAGCCACGGGGCCACCTACGAGCAGTACTTC. Translated: CASSHGATYEQYF. Together with reference TRBV19 and TRBJ2-7, the CDR3 gives the full variable domain: DGGITQSPKYLFRKEGQNVTLSCEQNLNHDAMYWYRQDPGQGLRLIYYSQIVNDFQKGDIAEGYSVSREKKESFPLTVTSAQKNPTAFYLCASSHGATYEQYFGPGTRLTVT.

The chain employs TRBV10-3 and TRBJ2-1, with D maybe TRBD2 (7 bases). The CDR3 has 15 amino acids. V gave up 3 bases and J gave up 0 bases, with 9 bases separating them. Germline-derived CDR1 and CDR2 are ENHRY and SYGVKD. The CDR3 DNA sequence: TGTGCCATCAGTGAAGGGGGGGACTCCTACAATGAGCAGTTCTTC. Residues: CAISEGGDSYNEQFF.

The V call is TRBV5-1, the J call TRBJ2-3; D could derive from TRBD1 or TRBD2 (5 bases each). There are 15 residues in the CDR3. Germline CDR1 reads SGHRS; CDR2 reads YFSETQ. V was pared by 4 bases and J by 4 bases, with 16 bases between. CDR3: CASSITGTGSDTQYF. The CDR3 nucleotides read TGCGCCAGCAGCATTACCGGGACCGGATCAGATACGCAGTATTTT. Complete variable domain (other parts from reference TRBV5-1 and TRBJ2-3): KAGVTQTPRYLIKTRGQQVTLSCSPISGHRSVSWYQQTPGQGLQFLFEYFSETQRNKGNFPGRFSGRQFSNSRSEMNVSTLELGDSALYLCASSITGTGSDTQYFGPGTRLTVL.

The gene calls are TRBV10-3 and TRBJ2-6; 11 nucleotides line up with TRBD2. The ends lost 6 bases at V and 2 bases at J; junction bases unmatched: 3. Per germline, CDR1 ENHRY and CDR2 SYGVKD. The CDR3 extends over 16 amino acids. The CDR3 region is CAIRSSGGTGANVLTF. The DNA of the CDR3 is TGTGCCATCAGGTCTAGCGGGGGGACTGGGGCCAACGTCCTGACTTTC.

The chain is built from TRBV30 and TRBJ1-1; D unresolved. V shed 2 bases and J shed 1 base, with 5 bases lying between them. The CDR3 covers 12 residues. The germline CDR1 and CDR2 sequences are GTSNPN and SVGIG (reference sequence). The CDR3 DNA follows: TGTGCCTGGAGTCAGCAGAACACTGAAGCTTTCTTT. It yields the protein CAWSQQNTEAFF.

The chain employs TRBV6-5 and TRBJ2-5, with 8 nucleotides matching TRBD2. CDR1 is MNHEY and CDR2 is SVGAGI in the germline V gene. The CDR3 loop spans 16 amino acids. With V trimmed by 3 bases and J by 1 base, 7 bases remained unmatched. The CDR3 reads CASSYTSGTPQETQYF. The CDR3 DNA reads as TGTGCCAGCAGTTATACTAGCGGCACCCCCCAAGAGACCCAGTACTTC.

This sequence joins TRBV7-2 and TRBJ2-4; the D gene could be TRBD1 or TRBD2 (5 bases each). Trimming removed 3 bases from V and 6 bases from J, with 18 bases in between. The CDR3 loop spans 16 amino acids. CDR1 is SGHTA, CDR2 FQGNSA, per germline. The CDR3 coding sequence is TGTGCCAGCAGCTTGGGGTTGGGGACCCGGGGAAACATTCAGTACTTC. Its translation: CASSLGLGTRGNIQYF.

V gene TRBV28 combines with J gene TRBJ2-1, with 15 bases identical to TRBD2. The CDR3 consists of 16 residues. Germline loops: CDR1 MDHEN, CDR2 SYDVKM. V trimming: 3 bases; J trimming: 10 bases; junction bases outside the gene matches: 7. CDR3 nucleotide sequence: TGTGCCAGCAGTTTCCCGGGACTAGCGGGGGGTGTAGAGCAGTTCTTC. It specifies CASSFPGLAGGVEQFF.